A single T cell receptor beta chain is shown here with its context. The antigen remains undetermined. Libraries were made from TCR beta cDNA, and they carried unique molecular identifiers. MiXCR, run by TCRdb on the PCR reads, gives a single entry per CDR3 protein. Among about 770,000 distinct CDR3 sequences, around 45% were seen once, and the ten largest hold roughly 5%. CDR1 MNHNS and CDR2 SASEGT come from the germline V gene. V was shortened by 4 bases and J by 7 bases, with 8 bases between the two germline ends. The CDR3 sequence is 12 residues long. The data were taken from a study of post-analysis software for immune sequencing data. Across the whole study: The courses of disease that were included comprised relapsing-remitting, secondary progressive and progressive-relapsing multiple sclerosis.

Study-level points and caveats: TRBV segments more frequent in patients than in controls numbered roughly 5 and included TRBV5-6, TRBV5-1 and TRBV20-1. Multiple sclerosis patients showed significantly lower normalized Chao1 diversity than controls did.

Material for sequencing was blood. This TCR was sampled from a girl aged 5-17 years with multiple sclerosis. V gene TRBV6-1 combines with J gene TRBJ2-1; D not resolved. CDR3 nucleotides: TGTGCCAGCAGTGCTGACCAAAATGAGCAGTTCTTC. This translates into CASSADQNEQFF.